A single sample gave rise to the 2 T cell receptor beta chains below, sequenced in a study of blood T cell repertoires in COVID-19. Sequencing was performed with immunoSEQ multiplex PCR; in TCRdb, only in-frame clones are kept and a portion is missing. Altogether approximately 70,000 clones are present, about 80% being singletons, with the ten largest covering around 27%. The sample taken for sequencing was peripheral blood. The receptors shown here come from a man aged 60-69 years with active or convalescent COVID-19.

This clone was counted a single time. CDR3 amino acids: CASSEGFLGQRYEKLFF. In nucleotides, the CDR3 is TGCGCCAGCAGTGAGGGATTTTTGGGACAGCGTTATGAAAAACTGTTTTTT. The chain recombines TRBV10-1 with TRBJ1-4; 7 bases map to TRBD1. Germline V gene data show CDR1 as WNHNN and CDR2 as SYGVQD (reference sequence). The CDR3 runs to 17 residues. The ends lost 2 bases at V and 6 bases at J; junction bases unmatched: 12.

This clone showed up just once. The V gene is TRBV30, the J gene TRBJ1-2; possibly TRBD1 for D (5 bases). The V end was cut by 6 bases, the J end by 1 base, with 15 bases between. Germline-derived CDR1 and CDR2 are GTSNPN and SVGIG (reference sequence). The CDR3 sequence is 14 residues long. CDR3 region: CACTGTIYNYGYTF. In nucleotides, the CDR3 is TGTGCCTGTACAGGTACAATTTATAACTATGGCTACACCTTC.